This TCR beta chain was profiled in a study of T cells in Graves' hyperthyroidism and ophthalmopathy. Study-wide points: Before onset, by a median of around 6.4 months, the model predicted ophthalmopathy. Most thyroid-expanded clonotypes above 0.001 were also found in blood.

The investigators amplified TCR beta CDR3 regions from RNA transcripts. With the HTBI primer set, the TCR CDR3 went through a first round of RT-PCR. TCRdb independently ran MiXCR on the multiplex PCR reads; one entry per CDR3 protein. The data show under 350,000 distinct CDR3 sequences, roughly 15% seen once. Turning to this clonotype: The antigen is not known.

Trimming took 6 bases from V and 4 from J; bases not matched to a gene: 8. There are 14 residues in the CDR3. The sequenced sample consisted of blood. This receptor was identified in a woman in her 40s with Graves' hyperthyroidism. This chain connects TRBV12-3 or TRBV12-4 to TRBJ1-1; 7 bases are shared with TRBD1. This CDR3 is CASSTPGTATEAFF. CDR3 bases: TGTGCCAGCAGCACCCCCGGGACAGCCACTGAAGCTTTCTTT.